A selection of T cell receptor beta chains follows, all from one sample in a study of blood T cells in healthy people across ages. In TCRdb, the 5' RACE reads were re-called with MiXCR into one record per CDR3 protein. The repertoire consists of hundreds of thousands of distinct CDR3 sequences, with more than 20% occurring once and the leading ten covering roughly a tenth. The same data also contributed to another study, on T cells of mothers and their children.

Specimen: blood. All receptors come from a boy aged 5-17 years in good health. CDR3s include the opening cysteine and the closing phenylalanine or tryptophan. Fields, in order: CDR3 DNA, CDR3 protein, V gene, D gene, CDR3 length, clone size, J gene. A D gene is named only where the DNA matches it firmly. Clone size is stated in some rows and not others, as once, few, many or a class when expanded.

DNA: TGTGCCAGCAGCGAACTAGCGGGGGCTAACACCGGGGAGCTGTTTTTT
CDR3: CASSELAGANTGELFF
V: TRBV28
D: TRBD2
length: 16
size: -
J: TRBJ2-2

DNA: TGCGCCAGCAGCCCCCAGGGACTAGCGGGGGGTGAGCAGTTCTTC
CDR3: CASSPQGLAGGEQFF
V: TRBV5-1
D: TRBD2
length: 15
size: few
J: TRBJ2-1

DNA: TGTGCCAGCAGCGTAGGCCCCGGGCAGGTTTACGAGCAGTACTTC
CDR3: CASSVGPGQVYEQYF
V: TRBV9
D: -
length: 15
size: few
J: TRBJ2-7

DNA: TGTGCCAGCGACTTCGGATATCAAGAGACCCAGTACTTC
CDR3: CASDFGYQETQYF
V: TRBV11-3
D: -
length: 13
size: few
J: TRBJ2-5

DNA: TGTGCCAGCAGCTTGGCGGGGCCCTCTAGCACAGATACGCAGTATTTT
CDR3: CASSLAGPSSTDTQYF
V: TRBV7-8
D: -
length: 16
size: few
J: TRBJ2-3

DNA: TGTGCCAGCAGCGTAGCCCCTGGAGGCAAAAACATTCAGTACTTC
CDR3: CASSVAPGGKNIQYF
V: TRBV9
D: -
length: 15
size: -
J: TRBJ2-4

DNA: TGTGCCAGCAGTCCGGGGCATCTTCCAGATACGCAGTATTTT
CDR3: CASSPGHLPDTQYF
V: TRBV28
D: -
length: 14
size: few
J: TRBJ2-3

DNA: TGTGCCAGCAGCGGGGAGGGGGATACGCAGTATTTT
CDR3: CASSGEGDTQYF
V: TRBV9
D: TRBD2
length: 12
size: -
J: TRBJ2-3

DNA: TGTGCCAGCAGCAGCGTAACAGGGTTAGATACGCAGTATTTT
CDR3: CASSSVTGLDTQYF
V: TRBV28
D: -
length: 14
size: once
J: TRBJ2-3

DNA: TGTGCCAGCAGTGAACAACCTCGGAATGAGCAGTTCTTC
CDR3: CASSEQPRNEQFF
V: TRBV6-1
D: -
length: 13
size: few
J: TRBJ2-1

DNA: TGCGCCAGCAGCTTAGACAGGGCTGGCAACACTGAAGCTTTCTTT
CDR3: CASSLDRAGNTEAFF
V: TRBV5-1
D: TRBD1
length: 15
size: -
J: TRBJ1-1

DNA: TGTGCCATAGCGGAGGGCCCCGCCTACGAGCAGTACTTC
CDR3: CAIAEGPAYEQYF
V: TRBV28
D: -
length: 13
size: -
J: TRBJ2-7

DNA: TGCGCCAGCAGCTCCCTAGGGGGAGTTCGCACAGATACGCAGTATTTT
CDR3: CASSSLGGVRTDTQYF
V: TRBV4-3
D: -
length: 16
size: -
J: TRBJ2-3

DNA: TGTGCCAGCAGCCTTCGTAACTTGTACGATACGCAGTATTTT
CDR3: CASSLRNLYDTQYF
V: TRBV9
D: -
length: 14
size: -
J: TRBJ2-3

DNA: TGTGCCAGCAGAGGACTGGATAAGCAGTTCTTC
CDR3: CASRGLDKQFF
V: TRBV21-1
D: -
length: 11
size: -
J: TRBJ2-1

DNA: TGTGCCAGCAGTCGGGCGAGCGGGATTAACCCAGATACGCAGTATTTT
CDR3: CASSRASGINPDTQYF
V: TRBV6-1
D: TRBD2
length: 16
size: -
J: TRBJ2-3

DNA: TGTGCCAGCAGCTCCCGACGGGGGAGTGAAAAACTGTTTTTT
CDR3: CASSSRRGSEKLFF
V: TRBV11-1
D: -
length: 14
size: few
J: TRBJ1-4

DNA: TGCAGTGCTGGCCCCTTCCTCGACCTTCTCACAGATACGCAGTATTTT
CDR3: CSAGPFLDLLTDTQYF
V: TRBV20-1
D: -
length: 16
size: few
J: TRBJ2-3

DNA: TGTGCCACCAGCAGAGAGGATGAAGGGGTCACCCAGTACTTC
CDR3: CATSREDEGVTQYF
V: TRBV15
D: -
length: 14
size: few
J: TRBJ2-5

DNA: TGTGCCAGCAGACCGTTAGGGAACACTGAAGCTTTCTTT
CDR3: CASRPLGNTEAFF
V: TRBV6-1
D: -
length: 13
size: -
J: TRBJ1-1

DNA: TGTGCCAGCAGCGTAGGGAGTCGGGGCGAAAGCTCCTACAATGAGCAGTTCTTC
CDR3: CASSVGSRGESSYNEQFF
V: TRBV9
D: -
length: 18
size: -
J: TRBJ2-1

DNA: TGTGCCACCAGTGATTTGACAGGGAGGAGCTACACCTTC
CDR3: CATSDLTGRSYTF
V: TRBV24-1
D: -
length: 13
size: -
J: TRBJ1-2

DNA: TGTGCCAGCAGCTTCCAACCCGGGGCAGATACGCAGTATTTT
CDR3: CASSFQPGADTQYF
V: TRBV7-3
D: -
length: 14
size: -
J: TRBJ2-3